These 14 T cell receptor beta chains were all obtained from the same sample, sequenced in a study of pediatric ulcerative colitis (dated by TCRdb to the late 2010s). Library prep was done by the immunoSEQ multiplex PCR assay. What TCRdb holds here is the immuneACCESS table cut down to in-frame rearrangements. Part of the clones is not present; checked against another copy, under half of the missing clones reflect an unresolved V gene, and the others are unexplained. Counted in this sample were roughly 70,000 clones; roughly nine tenths of them appeared once. Clones ranked in the top ten supply around 3.3% of the sample. Material for sequencing was blood. These TCRs come from a boy aged 5-17 years with severe ulcerative colitis.

V and J are TRBV5-1 and TRBJ2-2; a weak D match, TRBD2 (6 bases). CDR1 SGHRS and CDR2 YFSETQ come from the germline V gene. The CDR3 has 15 amino acids. The germline V and J ends were trimmed by 3 bases and 5 bases, with 14 bases remaining between them. CDR3 sequence: CASSSSSGGTGELFF. CDR3 coding DNA: TGCGCCAGCAGCTCCTCGTCCGGGGGAACCGGGGAGCTGTTTTTT.

This clone was observed once. This chain uses TRBV14 with TRBJ2-7; the D is unclear. This CDR3 contains 12 residues. CDR1 SGHDN and CDR2 FVKESK come from the germline V gene. V gave up 1 base and J gave up 3 bases, with 4 bases separating them. The CDR3 sequence is CASSQVRYEQYF. The CDR3 DNA is TGTGCCAGCAGCCAAGTTCGCTACGAGCAGTACTTC.

This rearrangement joins TRBV5-1 to TRBJ2-5; 7 bases are a match to TRBD1. There are 16 residues in the CDR3. CDR1 and CDR2 (germline): SGHRS, YFSETQ. After removal of 4 bases from V and 1 base from J, the junction contained 10 bases not matched to a gene. In DNA form, the CDR3 reads TGCGCCAGCAGCCTCCCTTTGACAGGGCTCCAAGAGACCCAGTACTTC. Encoded protein: CASSLPLTGLQETQYF.

This chain links TRBV30 with TRBJ2-3; tentatively, D is TRBD2 (5 bases). Per the germline V gene, CDR1 is GTSNPN and CDR2 is SVGIG (reference sequence). Trimming left V 5 bases short and J 4 bases short, with 13 bases between. The CDR3 loop spans 13 amino acids. CDR3 sequence: CAWQTMPADTQYF. As DNA, the CDR3 is TGTGCCTGGCAGACTATGCCTGCAGATACGCAGTATTTT.

There are a few counts of this clone. The chain recombines TRBV19 with TRBJ2-7; 9 bases align to TRBD2. The CDR3 extends over 14 amino acids. CDR1 and CDR2 from the germline V gene are LNHDA and SQIVND (reference sequence). V was pared by 5 bases and J by 2 bases, with 4 bases of the junction left unmatched. The CDR3 sequence is CASSSGLATYEQYF. CDR3 DNA: TGTGCCAGTAGTTCGGGACTAGCTACCTACGAGCAGTACTTC.

Comments on this clone: Mismatch with germline at one junction end may stem from a read error. This chain uses TRBV6-1 with TRBJ1-1; 11 bases match TRBD1. Germline assignment: CDR1 MNHNS and CDR2 SASEGT. The CDR3 spans 18 residues. CDR3 amino acids: CAISERGTGGVGDTEAFF. The CDR3 nucleotides read TGTGCCATCAGTGAGCGAGGGACAGGGGGAGTCGGTGACACTGAAGCTTTCTTT.

V is TRBV19 and J is TRBJ1-1; D gene uncertain. Trimming removed 10 bases at V and 4 bases at J, with 16 bases between. The CDR3 runs 13 residues. Germline V lookup: CDR1 LNHDA, CDR2 SQIVND (reference sequence). The CDR3 sequence: CATSRREGTEAFF. The CDR3, as DNA: TGTGCCACCTCGCGCCGGGAGGGCACTGAAGCTTTCTTT.

The V and J genes are TRBV4-1 and TRBJ2-1; 9 bases match TRBD2. Germline CDR1 is MGHRA and CDR2 is YSYEKL. With 0 bases clipped from V and 5 bases from J, the junction kept 5 bases outside the gene matches. The CDR3 has 16 residues. CDR3 amino acids: CASSQESLAGHNEQFF. The CDR3 coding sequence is TGCGCCAGCAGCCAAGAGAGCCTAGCGGGGCACAATGAGCAGTTCTTC.

This clone is judged medium-sized (0.01 to 0.1%). Here the CDR3 reads CSVEGDSGNTIYF. The DNA of the CDR3 is TGCAGCGTTGAAGGGGACTCTGGAAACACCATATATTTT. The rearrangement uses TRBV29-1 and TRBJ1-3; D ambiguous. Trimming took 1 base from V and 0 from J, leaving 4 bases between them. In germline, CDR1 is SQVTM, CDR2 ANQGSEA. The length of the CDR3 is 13 residues. The whole variable domain, filled in from reference TRBV29-1 and TRBJ1-3, reads SAVISQKPSRDICQRGTSLTIQCQVDSQVTMMFWYRQQPGQSLTLIATANQGSEATYESGFVIDKFPISRPNLTFSTLTVSNMSPEDSSIYLCSVEGDSGNTIYFGEGSWLTVV.

This chain uses TRBV5-4 with TRBJ1-1; 9 nucleotides match TRBD1. The length of the CDR3 is 18 residues. CDR1 SGHNT and CDR2 YYREEE come from the germline V gene (reference sequence). The ends lost 4 bases at V and 2 bases at J; junction bases unmatched: 15. The CDR3 DNA reads as TGTGCCAGCAGCCCCCGGGACAGGGCCACCCCTATAAACACTGAAGCTTTCTTT. It translates to CASSPRDRATPINTEAFF. Full variable domain (missing parts from reference TRBV5-4 and TRBJ1-1): ETGVTQSPTHLIKTRGQQVTLRCSSQSGHNTVSWYQQALGQGPQFIFQYYREEENGRGNFPPRFSGLQFPNYSSELNVNALELDDSALYLCASSPRDRATPINTEAFFGQGTRLTVV.

Notes on this clone: A read error may produce the germline difference seen at one junction end. The chain couples TRBV7-3 to TRBJ2-1; D unresolved. Per the germline V gene, CDR1 is SGHTA and CDR2 is FQGTGA. The CDR3 consists of 13 residues. The CDR3 protein is CASSLGLSNEQFF. The CDR3 DNA reads as TGTGCCAGTAGCTTAGGCCTATCAAATGAGCAGTTCTTC.

A single count supports this clone. The CDR3 loop reads CASSELATILHF. CDR3 bases: TGTGCCAGCAGTGAATTGGCAACCATCCTCCACTTT. J is TRBJ1-6 and V is TRBV2; no reliable D call. The germline gives CDR1 SNHLY, CDR2 FYNNEI. V was shortened by 2 bases and J by 15 bases, with 11 bases between the two germline ends. The CDR3 has 12 residues.

This chain uses TRBV10-2 with TRBJ1-2; D perhaps matches TRBD1 (6 bases). Deletions cut 5 bases from V and 6 bases from J, with 16 bases between. The CDR3 covers 14 residues. CDR1 is WSHSY, CDR2 SAAADI, per germline. In DNA form, the CDR3 reads TGCGCCAGCAGTCCTATGGGGGGCCGGGATGGCTACACCTTC. Amino acids: CASSPMGGRDGYTF.

This chain links TRBV13 with TRBJ2-5; 10 nucleotides line up with TRBD2. Germline CDR1 reads PRHDT; CDR2 reads FYEKMQ (reference sequence). The ends lost 5 bases at V and 5 bases at J; junction bases unmatched: 5. CDR3 length: 14 residues. The CDR3 here is CASSVLAGAETQYF. Written as DNA, the CDR3 is TGTGCCAGCAGCGTGCTAGCGGGAGCGGAGACCCAGTACTTC. The full variable domain, with the rest looked up from reference TRBV13 and TRBJ2-5, is AAGVIQSPRHLIKEKRETATLKCYPIPRHDTVYWYQQGPGQDPQFLISFYEKMQSDKGSIPDRFSAQQFSDYHSELNMSSLELGDSALYFCASSVLAGAETQYFGPGTRLLVL.